The 19 T cell receptor beta chains given below trace back to one sample, sequenced in a study of PD-1 blockade in classical Hodgkin lymphoma. This sample's time point: cycle 4 day 1 (C4D1), after less than 7 weeks of nivolumab. All trial patients relapsed after autologous stem cell transplantation. The protocol was immunoSEQ multiplex PCR, while the TCRdb copy is restricted to in-frame clones and leaves out a portion. The sample lists some 86,000 clones; around nine tenths were seen once. Sequenced here: peripheral blood mononuclear cells (PBMCs), sampled before the fourth cycle of nivolumab. The receptors come from a human donor with classical Hodgkin lymphoma.

The rearrangement uses TRBV5-6 and TRBJ2-7, with D maybe TRBD1 (6 bases). Per the germline V gene, CDR1 is SGHDT and CDR2 is YYEEEE. The CDR3 extends over 14 amino acids. Trimming pared 4 bases from V and 5 bases from J, leaving 16 bases between. The CDR3 region is CASSVRQDRDEQYF. The DNA of the CDR3 is TGTGCCAGCAGCGTTAGACAGGACCGGGACGAGCAGTACTTC. The full variable domain, rest sourced from reference TRBV5-6 and TRBJ2-7, is DAGVTQSPTHLIKTRGQQVTLRCSPKSGHDTVSWYQQALGQGPQFIFQYYEEEERQRGNFPDRFSGHQFPNYSSELNVNALLLGDSALYLCASSVRQDRDEQYFGPGTRLTVT.

This clone was counted a few times. CDR3 loop: CASNLALGGNQPQHF. CDR3 DNA sequence: TGTGCCAGTAATCTCGCCCTGGGGGGCAATCAGCCCCAGCATTTT. The chain joins TRBV19 to TRBJ1-5; tentative D call: TRBD1 (5 bases). CDR1 LNHDA and CDR2 SQIVND come from the germline V gene (reference sequence). V shed 7 bases and J shed 2 bases, with 15 bases lying between them. CDR3 length: 15 residues.

The CDR3 reads CASSGSGGSTGELFF. The DNA of the CDR3 is TGTGCCAGCAGCGGTAGCGGGGGGTCCACCGGGGAGCTGTTTTTT. The rearrangement links TRBV7-2 to TRBJ2-2, with 10 nucleotides matching TRBD2. V lost 5 bases, J lost 4 bases, and 4 bases stayed unmatched. CDR3 length: 15 residues. CDR1 SGHTA and CDR2 FQGNSA come from the germline V gene.

The rearrangement links TRBV6-5 to TRBJ2-5; D is unresolved. This CDR3 comprises 12 residues. Germline assignment: CDR1 MNHEY and CDR2 SVGAGI. Trimming removed 6 bases at V and 2 bases at J, with 7 bases between. CDR3 protein: CASRRNQETQYF. CDR3 sequence (DNA): TGTGCCAGCAGGCGGAATCAAGAGACCCAGTACTTC.

The chain has TRBV6-6 and TRBJ2-3, with a tentative D call TRBD2 (5 bases). V lost 6 bases to trimming and J lost 5 bases, with 15 bases between them. The CDR3 has 14 amino acids. Germline lookup yields CDR1 MNHNY and CDR2 SVGAGI (reference sequence). CDR3 coding DNA: TGTGCCAGCAGCCAACCGGGGTTTGGAGATACGCAGTATTTT. It translates to CASSQPGFGDTQYF.

This chain uses TRBV9 with TRBJ2-7, with 11 positions matching TRBD1. V shed 3 bases, J shed 6 bases, and the junction held 5 bases outside the gene matches. The germline V gene has CDR1 SGDLS and CDR2 YYNGEE. The CDR3 covers 14 residues. CDR3 coding DNA: TGTGCCAGCAGCGAACCGGGACAGGGGGTCGAGCAGTACTTC. Its protein is CASSEPGQGVEQYF. Full variable domain (missing parts from reference TRBV9 and TRBJ2-7): DSGVTQTPKHLITATGQRVTLRCSPRSGDLSVYWYQQSLDQGLQFLIQYYNGEERAKGNILERFSAQQFPDLHSELNLSSLELGDSALYFCASSEPGQGVEQYFGPGTRLTVT.

This clone was counted between two and nine times. The chain combines TRBV28 with TRBJ1-1; the D is unclear. Between the trimmed V and J ends, which lost 2 bases and 0 bases, there was a span of 7 bases. Germline assignment: CDR1 MDHEN and CDR2 SYDVKM. This CDR3 comprises 14 residues. The CDR3 here is CASSLVGMNTEAFF. CDR3 coding DNA: TGTGCCAGCAGTTTAGTGGGGATGAACACTGAAGCTTTCTTT.

V and J are TRBV9 and TRBJ2-7, with no clear D. The ends were cut back, 4 bases at V and 0 bases at J, with 14 bases in the middle. The V gene's germline CDR1 is SGDLS and CDR2 YYNGEE. The CDR3 is 15 residues long. The CDR3 spells CASSPWGMSSYEQYF. In nucleotides, the CDR3 is TGTGCCAGCAGCCCCTGGGGTATGTCCTCCTACGAGCAGTACTTC.

The chain carries TRBV5-1 and TRBJ2-5; 11 bases line up with TRBD2. Germline V gene sequence: CDR1 SGHRS, CDR2 YFSETQ. Trimming took 0 bases from V and 3 from J; bases not matched to a gene: 4. The CDR3 extends over 16 amino acids. Here the CDR3 DNA reads TGCGCCAGCAGCTTGGATCCTAGCGGGGGGAAAGAGACCCAGTACTTC. Translated: CASSLDPSGGKETQYF.

This chain links TRBV7-2 with TRBJ2-3, with 8 bases aligning to TRBD2. CDR3 length: 15 amino acids. Germline CDR1 reads SGHTA; CDR2 reads FQGNSA. V lost 3 bases to trimming and J lost 3 bases; unmatched junction nucleotides: 5. The CDR3 DNA reads as TGTGCCAGCAGCTTCCGGGGGGGCTCGACAGATACGCAGTATTTT. This encodes CASSFRGGSTDTQYF.

The J gene is TRBJ2-1, the V gene TRBV15; unclear D gene. Germline V lookup: CDR1 LNHNV, CDR2 YYDKDF (reference sequence). Trimming pared 0 bases from V and 7 bases from J, leaving 13 bases between. The CDR3 consists of 15 residues. CDR3 DNA sequence: TGTGCCACCAGCAGAGATCCGGGTCCCCCGAATGAGCAGTTCTTC. Protein product: CATSRDPGPPNEQFF.

The rearrangement uses TRBV14 and TRBJ1-1, with 8 bases aligning to TRBD1. The CDR3 covers 17 residues. J gave up 0 bases and V 8 bases, and 14 bases lay outside the gene matches. Germline V lookup: CDR1 SGHDN, CDR2 FVKESK. The CDR3 DNA reads TGTGCCAGCCGGAAGACAGGGGTAGCCATTATGAACACTGAAGCTTTCTTT. Protein product: CASRKTGVAIMNTEAFF. The variable domain in full, completed from reference TRBV14 and TRBJ1-1, reads EAGVTQFPSHSVIEKGQTVTLRCDPISGHDNLYWYRRVMGKEIKFLLHFVKESKQDESGMPNNRFLAERTGGTYSTLKVQPAELEDSGVYFCASRKTGVAIMNTEAFFGQGTRLTVV.

This sequence joins TRBV12-5 and TRBJ2-3, with 8 nucleotides matching TRBD2. Germline V gives CDR1 LGHNT, CDR2 FRNRAP. The V and J ends lost 2 bases and 4 bases, in that order; junction bases with no gene match: 5. The CDR3 has 15 amino acids. For the CDR3, the DNA is TGTGCTAGTGGTTTGACCACGGGGGGGTCAGATACGCAGTATTTT. It yields the protein CASGLTTGGSDTQYF.

This chain links TRBV5-1 with TRBJ1-1; D uncertain. Germline CDR1 SGHRS, CDR2 YFSETQ. This CDR3 has 14 amino acids. Trimming removed 4 bases from V and 1 base from J, with 11 bases in between. The CDR3: CASSPRLRNTEAFF. CDR3 in DNA: TGCGCCAGCAGCCCTCGACTGAGGAACACTGAAGCTTTCTTT.

V usage is TRBV6-1 and J usage is TRBJ1-1; perhaps TRBD1 as D (6 bases). With 10 bases removed from V and 7 bases from J, the gap between germline ends came to 22 bases. The CDR3 loop spans 14 amino acids. Germline V gene lookup returns CDR1 MNHNS and CDR2 SASEGT. The DNA of the CDR3 is TGTGCCATGAGGGGGTTAGACAGGTGGGATGAAGCTTTCTTT. As protein: CAMRGLDRWDEAFF.

This rearrangement joins TRBV5-8 to TRBJ2-3, with D possibly TRBD2 on 6 matching bases. Deletions cut 4 bases from V and 1 base from J, with 16 bases between. Germline CDR1 reads SGHTS; CDR2 reads YDEGEE. The CDR3 has 16 amino acids. Here the CDR3 DNA reads TGTGCCAGCAGCCCCGGCCGGCGGGGTGGCACAGATACGCAGTATTTT. This gives the protein CASSPGRRGGTDTQYF.

The chain couples TRBV11-2 to TRBJ1-2, with D maybe TRBD1 (6 bases). Trimming shortened V by 5 bases and J by 4 bases, and 17 bases separated the two germline ends. Germline V lookup: CDR1 SGHAT, CDR2 FQNNGV. CDR3 length: 15 residues. The CDR3 region is CASSRNQGRGYGYTF. The CDR3 region has the DNA TGTGCCAGCAGCCGGAACCAGGGGAGAGGCTATGGCTACACCTTC.

This clone occurred a few times. This sequence joins TRBV29-1 and TRBJ1-1; no reliable D call. Germline V lookup: CDR1 SQVTM, CDR2 ANQGSEA. V was cut by 7 bases and J by 0 bases, with 12 bases left in between. This CDR3 comprises 13 residues. The CDR3 loop is CSATPGMNTEAFF. The CDR3 DNA is TGCAGCGCTACACCGGGAATGAACACTGAAGCTTTCTTT.

CDR3 sequence (DNA): TGTGCCAGCAGCTTAGAGAGTAGCGGGGGCCGGGAGACCCAGTACTTC. Protein product: CASSLESSGGRETQYF. V is TRBV7-7 and J is TRBJ2-5; TRBD2 aligns across 9 bases. CDR1 is SSHAT, CDR2 FNYEAQ, per germline (reference sequence). The CDR3 sequence is 16 residues long. J gave up 5 bases and V 1 base, and 8 bases lay outside the gene matches.